This T cell receptor (beta chain) was identified during a study of blood T cell repertoires in COVID-19. Background on the study: COVID-19 samples, acute and convalescent, were from the United States, Italy and Spain. T cells, B-cell-depleted T cells, or PBMCs supplied cDNA or gDNA.

V was pared by 6 bases and J by 4 bases, with 19 bases between. CDR1 is LNHDA, CDR2 SQIVND, per germline (reference sequence). CDR3 length equals 16 residues. Using immunoSEQ multiplex PCR, the repertoire was profiled, and TCRdb retains in-frame clones only, with some absent. The sample lists some 220,000 clones, around 82% occurring once. The sequence came from a woman aged 25 to 39 who had recovered from COVID-19. The rearrangement links TRBV19 to TRBJ2-1, with D possibly TRBD2 on 6 matching bases. Sequencing input: peripheral blood. The CDR3 here is CASSLIPGTVYNEQFF. The CDR3 DNA is TGTGCCAGTAGCCTAATCCCGGGGACTGTTTACAATGAGCAGTTCTTC.